This T cell receptor beta chain was documented in a study of blood T cell repertoires in COVID-19. Study overall: Donors in the United States, Italy and Spain gave samples during acute or convalescent COVID-19. Nucleic acid was either cDNA or gDNA, and it came from T cells, B-cell-depleted T cells, or PBMCs.

Authors' methods: Researchers report that nucleated cell counts were estimated from reference gene primer amplification. Repertoires were generated with immunoSEQ multiplex PCR, while TCRdb's copy carries only in-frame clones and drops some. Clonal size and the V and J genes are those of that table, whereas D and trimming came from the DNA. The sample includes under 200,000 clones, around nine tenths of them seen just once. V lost 3 bases and J 5 bases, leaving 16 bases between the germline ends. CDR3 length: 16 amino acids. The germline V gene encodes CDR1 KGHSH and CDR2 LQKENI. The chain is built from TRBV18 and TRBJ2-2, with D maybe TRBD2 (6 bases). This clonotype was sampled from a man aged 50-60 years with acute or convalescent COVID-19. Sequencing used peripheral blood. CDR3 region: CASSPFRQGGTGELFF. CDR3 DNA: TGTGCCAGCTCACCTTTCCGGCAGGGAGGTACCGGGGAGCTGTTTTTT. The full variable domain, in which reference TRBV18 and TRBJ2-2 provide the parts outside the CDR3, is NAGVMQNPRHLVRRRGQEARLRCSPMKGHSHVYWYRQLPEEGLKFMVYLQKENIIDESGMPKERFSAEFPKEGPSILRIQQVVRGDSAAYFCASSPFRQGGTGELFFGEGSRLTVL.